Given below is one T cell receptor beta chain in context. Its target is not known. The data are from a study of vaccination effects on CD4 cells after COVID-19. Assay used: immunoSEQ multiplex PCR; TCRdb lists only in-frame clones, some missing. Of approximately 87,000 clones listed, around four fifths are singletons. Antigen-specific CD4+ T cells were expanded (with viral peptide pools) by the ViraFEST assay ahead of sequencing. With about ten days of culture completed, CD4+ T cells were isolated. Researchers reported culturing approximately 1.8 million PBMC in each well, adding 10 IU/ml IL-2 and roughly 11 ug/ml peptides. Replacing half the medium with IL-2 medium was done on days 3 and 7. The CDR3 consists of 15 residues. Germline loops: CDR1 SGHRS, CDR2 YFSETQ. The germline V and J ends were trimmed by 5 bases and 1 base, with 15 bases remaining between them.

The sample in question was CD4+ T cells from PBMCs cultured with HCoV-229E spike peptides, obtained before COVID-19 vaccination. J is TRBJ1-1 and V is TRBV5-1; D gene ambiguous. The receptor was derived from a human donor who received a COVID-19 vaccine. CDR3 sequence: CASRFSVLPNTEAFF. The CDR3 bases are TGCGCCAGCAGGTTTTCAGTCCTCCCGAACACTGAAGCTTTCTTT.